These T cell receptor beta chains were read from a single sample in a study of blood T cell repertoires in COVID-19. Sequenced by immunoSEQ multiplex PCR; TCRdb stores in-frame clones only, minus some. Altogether some 260,000 clones are present, around 85% being singletons, with the ten largest covering around 3.6%. Sequencing input: peripheral blood. The receptors derive from a woman aged 40-49 years with active or convalescent COVID-19. Both conserved end residues are part of each CDR3. A D gene is named only where the DNA matches it firmly. Some rows mark clone size as missing; the rest say once, few, many or name a class of expanded clone.

j_gene,abundance,v_gene,len,d_gene,CDR3aa,CDR3nt
TRBJ2-7,-,TRBV5-1,15,TRBD1,CASSWSPGTGNEQYF,TGCGCCAGCAGCTGGAGTCCCGGGACAGGGAACGAGCAGTACTTC
TRBJ2-3,many,TRBV7-6,16,TRBD1,CASSLYQGAQTDTQYF,TGTGCCAGCAGCTTATACCAGGGGGCGCAAACAGATACGCAGTATTTT
TRBJ2-7,-,TRBV7-2,13,TRBD1,CASSQGTASEQYF,TGTGCCAGCAGCCAAGGGACAGCCTCCGAGCAGTACTTC
TRBJ1-2,-,TRBV9,15,-,CASSPHGTSNYGYTF,TGTGCCAGCAGCCCACACGGGACATCCAACTATGGCTACACCTTC
TRBJ2-3,-,TRBV7-3,14,-,CASSSVASTDTQYF,TGTGCCAGCAGCTCCGTAGCTAGCACAGATACGCAGTATTTT
TRBJ2-1,-,TRBV6-6,14,TRBD1,CASSTGGDATRQFF,TGTGCCAGCAGCACAGGGGGCGACGCAACAAGGCAGTTCTTC
TRBJ1-5,-,TRBV10-3,13,-,CAISGHRNQPQHF,TGTGCCATCAGTGGACACCGCAATCAGCCCCAGCATTTT
TRBJ1-2,-,TRBV27,14,TRBD1,CASSNTGGGYGYTF,TGTGCCAGCAGTAACACAGGGGGTGGCTATGGCTACACCTTC
TRBJ1-1,-,TRBV11-2,15,TRBD1,CASRLQGLTNTEAFF,TGTGCCAGCAGATTACAGGGGCTCACGAACACTGAAGCTTTCTTT
TRBJ2-2,-,TRBV5-4,17,TRBD2,CASSFPRSGKNTGELFF,TGTGCCAGCAGCTTCCCGAGAAGCGGGAAAAACACCGGGGAGCTGTTTTTT
TRBJ1-2,-,TRBV10-3,13,TRBD1,CATNRDRAYGYTF,TGTGCCACTAACCGGGACAGGGCCTATGGCTACACCTTC
TRBJ2-2,-,TRBV13,16,TRBD2,CASSLRLAGGPGELFF,TGTGCCAGCAGCTTAAGACTAGCGGGGGGACCCGGGGAGCTGTTTTTT
TRBJ1-2,-,TRBV13,14,-,CASSSRPSGEGYTF,TGTGCCAGCAGCTCCCGCCCGTCCGGTGAGGGCTACACCTTC
TRBJ2-7,-,TRBV5-4,15,-,CASSLGAAGSYEQYF,TGTGCCAGCAGCTTGGGGGCCGCGGGGTCCTACGAGCAGTACTTC
TRBJ2-3,-,TRBV5-4,14,-,CASSHRADYSTQYF,TGTGCCAGCAGCCACCGGGCTGACTATTCTACGCAGTATTTT
TRBJ1-2,-,TRBV12-3/TRBV12-4,13,TRBD1,CASSGTGGIGYTF,TGTGCCAGCAGTGGGACAGGGGGCATTGGCTACACCTTC